The 20 T cell receptor beta chains below all came from one sample that was sequenced in a study of cytomegalovirus exposure and HLA in healthy donors. A multiplex PCR was run with 60 Vbeta primers and 13 Jbeta primers. Assay used: immunoSEQ multiplex PCR; TCRdb lists only in-frame clones, some missing. The sample carries some 180,000 clones, around 76% recorded once. Source material: PBMCs. The origin of the receptors is a woman between 25 and 40 years old in good health and CMV-seropositive.

The V and J genes are TRBV7-2 and TRBJ2-7; the match to TRBD1 covers 7 bases. The trim removed 3 bases at V and 8 bases at J, leaving 7 bases unmatched. The CDR3 is 13 amino acids. Germline V CDR1 and CDR2: SGHTA, FQGNSA. CDR3 amino acids: CASSFGQGDQQYF. The CDR3 nucleotides are TGTGCCAGCAGCTTCGGTCAGGGGGACCAGCAGTACTTC.

This chain links TRBV9 with TRBJ1-1, with no clear D. This CDR3 comprises 14 residues. Germline V CDR1 and CDR2: SGDLS, YYNGEE. Trimming took off 0 bases at V and 2 bases at J, with 8 bases between the two ends. The CDR3 protein is CASSVASVNTEAFF. CDR3 nucleotide sequence: TGTGCCAGCAGCGTAGCTTCGGTCAACACTGAAGCTTTCTTT.

This chain links TRBV30 with TRBJ1-3, with a weak D call TRBD1 (6 bases). Germline values: CDR1 GTSNPN, CDR2 SVGIG (reference sequence). The CDR3 loop spans 15 amino acids. Between the trimmed V and J ends, which lost 0 bases and 3 bases, there was a span of 12 bases. In DNA, the CDR3 is TGTGCCTGGAGTGTACCCACAGGGTTTGGAAACACCATATATTTT. It yields the protein CAWSVPTGFGNTIYF.

The chain is built from TRBV19 and TRBJ2-2; D might be TRBD2 (5 bases). Germline CDR1 LNHDA, CDR2 SQIVND (reference sequence). V gave up 5 bases and J gave up 3 bases, with 7 bases separating them. The CDR3 sequence is 13 residues long. CDR3 nucleotide sequence: TGTGCCAGTAGTGGGAGTTACACCGGGGAGCTGTTTTTT. Protein sequence: CASSGSYTGELFF.

This chain joins TRBV7-8 and TRBJ2-7; 13 nucleotides agree with TRBD2. CDR1 is SGHVS and CDR2 is FQNEAQ in the germline V gene. Unmatched junction bases numbered 4, after V lost 1 base and J lost 4 bases. The CDR3 has 16 amino acids. As DNA, the CDR3 is TGTGCCAGCAGCTTAGTAGGGGGACTAGCGGGGTACGAGCAGTACTTC. Protein product: CASSLVGGLAGYEQYF.

This sequence joins TRBV27 and TRBJ2-7; the match to TRBD1 covers 7 bases. The V and J ends lost 3 bases and 6 bases, in that order; junction bases with no gene match: 11. The length of the CDR3 is 15 residues. Germline values: CDR1 MNHEY, CDR2 SMNVEV (reference sequence). The CDR3 protein is CASSLIGGASSEQYF. Written as DNA, the CDR3 is TGTGCCAGCAGTTTGATAGGGGGCGCGTCATCCGAGCAGTACTTC.

The chain is built from TRBV14 and TRBJ1-2, with TRBD1 matching 8 bases. The germline CDR1 and CDR2 sequences are SGHDN and FVKESK. This CDR3 contains 13 residues. The V gene end was trimmed by 3 bases and the J gene end by 5 bases; junction bases not matched to a gene: 2. CDR3: CASSHGQGYGYTF. The CDR3 region has the DNA TGTGCCAGCAGCCACGGACAGGGTTATGGCTACACCTTC.

This sequence joins TRBV2 and TRBJ2-2; D perhaps matches TRBD2 (6 bases). With 3 bases removed from V and 6 bases from J, the gap between germline ends came to 8 bases. Germline values: CDR1 SNHLY, CDR2 FYNNEI. There are 13 residues in the CDR3. The CDR3 region is CASSEEGPGELFF. As DNA, the CDR3 is TGTGCCAGCAGTGAGGAGGGGCCCGGGGAGCTGTTTTTT.

This chain uses TRBV19 with TRBJ2-5; D possibly corresponds to TRBD2 (7 bases). CDR1 LNHDA and CDR2 SQIVND come from the germline V gene (reference sequence). This CDR3 comprises 15 residues. V dropped 6 bases and J dropped 5 bases, with 19 bases sitting between them. CDR3 in DNA: TGTGCCAGTAGCCCCCTCAGGGAGGGGGGGGAGACCCAGTACTTC. Amino acid sequence: CASSPLREGGETQYF.

The chain combines TRBV7-9 with TRBJ2-2; D possibly corresponds to TRBD1 (5 bases). There are 15 residues in the CDR3. V was pared by 1 base and J by 1 base, with 7 bases between. Germline CDR1 SEHNR, CDR2 FQNEAQ (reference sequence). In nucleotides, the CDR3 is TGTGCCAGCAGCTTAGGAGACAGGAACACCGGGGAGCTGTTTTTT. It is translated as CASSLGDRNTGELFF.

This clone was seen only a few times. The genes are TRBV5-1 and TRBJ2-3; perhaps TRBD2 as D (5 bases). This CDR3 region has 13 residues. Deletions cut 8 bases from V and 2 bases from J, with 12 bases between. The V gene's germline CDR1 is SGHRS and CDR2 YFSETQ. The CDR3 protein is CASYRGNTDTQYF. CDR3 in DNA: TGCGCCAGTTACAGAGGGAACACAGATACGCAGTATTTT.

V usage is TRBV7-2 and J usage is TRBJ1-5; unclear D gene. Trimming removed 7 bases from V and 5 bases from J, with 15 bases in between. CDR3 size: 14 residues. Germline V gene data show CDR1 as SGHTA and CDR2 as FQGNSA. CDR3 residues: CASTPQQTYQPQHF. Here the CDR3 DNA reads TGTGCCAGCACCCCCCAACAGACATATCAGCCCCAGCATTTT. The full variable domain, in which reference TRBV7-2 and TRBJ1-5 provide the parts outside the CDR3, is GAGVSQSPSNKVTEKGKDVELRCDPISGHTALYWYRQSLGQGLEFLIYFQGNSAPDKSGLPSDRFSAERTGGSVSTLTIQRTQQEDSAVYLCASTPQQTYQPQHFGDGTRLSIL.

The sample holds a few counts of this clone. This chain uses TRBV27 with TRBJ2-3; D possibly corresponds to TRBD2 (6 bases). Trimming cost V 8 bases and J 6 bases, with 18 bases left between them. Germline V CDR1 and CDR2: MNHEY, SMNVEV (reference sequence). The CDR3 totals 14 residues. CDR3: CASAPWPGADTQYF. For the CDR3, the DNA is TGTGCCAGCGCCCCTTGGCCGGGAGCCGATACGCAGTATTTT.

The V gene is TRBV9, the J gene TRBJ1-2; D is undetermined. Per germline, CDR1 SGDLS and CDR2 YYNGEE. Trimming took 0 bases from V and 4 from J, leaving 13 bases between them. The CDR3 consists of 15 residues. CDR3 in amino acids: CASSVAPGEGYGYTF. The CDR3 DNA is TGTGCCAGCAGCGTAGCCCCGGGAGAGGGCTATGGCTACACCTTC.

The CDR3 reads CASSKGNGGRRGSYEQYF. CDR3 sequence (DNA): TGTGCCAGCAGCAAAGGGAACGGGGGGCGGCGGGGCTCCTACGAGCAGTACTTC. The chain carries TRBV21-1 and TRBJ2-7; the table calls TRBD2, which could not be checked here. TRBV21-1 is given as a pseudogene. This CDR3 has 18 amino acids.

The V gene is TRBV29-1, the J gene TRBJ2-1, with 10 bases matching TRBD2. Germline CDR1 and CDR2: SQVTM and ANQGSEA. The CDR3 extends over 14 amino acids. The V segment lost 2 bases and the J segment 6 bases; nucleotides outside the gene matches: 4. CDR3 nucleotides: TGCAGCGTTGAAAAGCGGGGGGGCCGCAATGAGCAGTTCTTC. It codes for CSVEKRGGRNEQFF.

The rearrangement uses TRBV4-1 and TRBJ2-2; 10 bases fit TRBD2. This CDR3 region has 17 residues. Germline CDR1 and CDR2: MGHRA and YSYEKL. Trimming cost V 4 bases and J 1 base; bases outside gene matches: 6. CDR3 coding DNA: TGCGCCAGCAGCCGCGTACTAGCGGGGCGGAACACCGGGGAGCTGTTTTTT. It yields the protein CASSRVLAGRNTGELFF.

The J gene is TRBJ1-2, the V gene TRBV6-1; 7 nucleotides match TRBD1. The trim removed 5 bases at V and 8 bases at J, leaving 14 bases unmatched. This CDR3 spans 15 amino acids. CDR1 and CDR2 from the germline V gene are MNHNS and SASEGT. The CDR3 here is CASSTPRRKGGGYTF. As DNA, the CDR3 is TGTGCCAGCAGTACCCCCCGACGAAAAGGGGGCGGCTACACCTTC.

V is TRBV4-3 and J is TRBJ1-4, with 7 bases lining up with TRBD1. With V trimmed by 3 bases and J by 5 bases, 6 bases remained unmatched. The CDR3 is 15 amino acids. CDR1 is LGHNA and CDR2 is YSLEER in the germline V gene. The CDR3 here is CASSHRQGLNEKLFF. The CDR3, as DNA: TGCGCCAGCAGCCACCGACAGGGCTTAAATGAAAAACTGTTTTTT.

This rearrangement joins TRBV10-3 to TRBJ1-2; D call uncertain. Trimming left V 0 bases short and J 1 base short, with 6 bases between. The CDR3 is 14 amino acids. Germline CDR1 reads ENHRY; CDR2 reads SYGVKD. CDR3 amino acids: CAISESAVNYGYTF. The CDR3 DNA reads TGTGCCATCAGTGAGTCGGCGGTTAACTATGGCTACACCTTC.